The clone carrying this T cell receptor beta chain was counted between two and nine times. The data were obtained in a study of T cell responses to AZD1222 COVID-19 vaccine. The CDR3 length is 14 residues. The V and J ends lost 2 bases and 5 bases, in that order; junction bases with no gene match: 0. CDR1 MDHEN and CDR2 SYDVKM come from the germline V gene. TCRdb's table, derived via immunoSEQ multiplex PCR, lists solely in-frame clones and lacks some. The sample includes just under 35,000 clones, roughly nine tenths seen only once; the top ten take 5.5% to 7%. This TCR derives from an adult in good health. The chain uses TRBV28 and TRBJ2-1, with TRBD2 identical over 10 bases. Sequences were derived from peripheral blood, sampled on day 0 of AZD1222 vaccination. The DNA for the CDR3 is TGTGCCAGCAGTTTACTAGCGGGGGACAATGAGCAGTTCTTC. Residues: CASSLLAGDNEQFF. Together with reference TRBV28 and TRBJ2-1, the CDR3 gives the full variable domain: DVKVTQSSRYLVKRTGEKVFLECVQDMDHENMFWYRQDPGLGLRLIYFSYDVKMKEKGDIPEGYSVSREKKERFSLILESASTNQTSMYLCASSLLAGDNEQFFGPGTRLTVL.